This T cell receptor (beta chain) is from a study of CD8+ T cells in alopecia areata. RNA, once extracted, was reverse transcribed into cDNA for use as the sequencing template. Using immunoSEQ multiplex PCR, the repertoire was profiled, and TCRdb retains in-frame clones only, with some absent. The repertoire holds 150,000 to 200,000 clones, with roughly 60% as singletons. Treatment indicated: oral pan-JAK inhibitor, 5-10 mg twice daily. CDR3 length equals 13 residues. The V and J ends lost 8 bases and 8 bases respectively, with 18 bases between them. The V gene's germline CDR1 is LNHDA and CDR2 SQIVND (reference sequence).

This clonotype was obtained from a human donor with alopecia areata. Source: CD4+ T cells sorted from blood, taken at week 24, from a patient treated with tofacitinib. The gene calls are TRBV19 and TRBJ1-2; possible D gene TRBD1, 6 bases. CDR3 loop: CASWGQGHSGYTF. For the CDR3, the DNA is TGTGCCAGTTGGGGGCAGGGTCATAGCGGCTACACCTTC.